The 9 T cell receptor beta chains in this list originate from one sample, sequenced in a study of tumor-infiltrating lymphocytes in primary liver carcinoma. In addition to blood RNA drawn from unsorted whole blood, germline DNA was extracted. Synthesis of TCR beta cDNA was carried out from about 500 ng total RNA with a constant-region primer. It was through three nested multiplex PCR rounds of slightly modified ARM-PCR that TCR beta libraries arose. Both of the initial two PCR rounds ran for around 9 cycles and employed TRBV1-TRBV30 forward primers alongside a C-beta reverse primer. TCRdb re-derived calls from the multiplex PCR reads in MiXCR, one entry per CDR3 protein. The sample has 250,000 to 350,000 distinct CDR3 sequences, about 50% seen once. The specimen sequenced was peripheral blood. Every receptor here comes from a woman aged 30 to 39 with primary liver carcinoma and hepatitis B virus infection.

The CDR3: CASSFGHVYEQYF. The DNA for the CDR3 is TGTGCCAGCAGCTTCGGACACGTCTACGAGCAGTACTTC. The V call is TRBV7-9, the J call TRBJ2-7; TRBD1 might be the D (5 bases). The CDR3 length is 13 residues. V shed 3 bases and J shed 3 bases, with 9 bases lying between them. The germline CDR1 and CDR2 sequences are SEHNR and FQNEAQ (reference sequence).

Regarding this clonotype: A single base separates this from a much larger clone, so it may be a read error. The chain carries TRBV29-1 and TRBJ2-7; 8 nucleotides line up with TRBD2. Germline CDR1 is SQVTM and CDR2 is ANQGSEA. J was trimmed by 3 bases and V by 6 bases; bases with no gene match: 10. The CDR3 totals 14 residues. This CDR3 reads CSVAQDSGSYEQYF. CDR3 DNA: TGCAGCGTGGCCCAGGACAGCGGGAGCTACGAGCAGTACTTC.

The rearrangement uses TRBV5-6 and TRBJ2-7, with TRBD1 identical over 8 bases. Germline V gene lookup returns CDR1 SGHDT and CDR2 YYEEEE. J gave up 5 bases and V 9 bases, and 4 bases lay outside the gene matches. The CDR3 has 11 residues. CDR3 amino acids: CANRTGNEQYF. The CDR3 DNA follows: TGTGCCAACAGGACAGGGAACGAGCAGTACTTC.

The chain joins TRBV6-6 to TRBJ2-6; no firm D call. CDR1 is MNHNY and CDR2 is SVGAGI in the germline V gene (reference sequence). Trimming took 7 bases from V and 0 from J, leaving 13 bases between them. The CDR3 runs 16 residues. CDR3 in DNA: TGTGCCAGCACCGCTGATCCAATCTCTGGGGCCAACGTCCTGACTTTC. Translation gives CASTADPISGANVLTF.

This chain joins TRBV12-3 or TRBV12-4 and TRBJ1-6; D may be TRBD1 (5 bases). V lost 6 bases and J 13 bases, leaving 16 bases between the germline ends. The CDR3 spans 13 residues. The CDR3 DNA sequence: TGTGCCAGCAGGCGCTCCTCCGGGGGGCCCCTCCACTTT. Amino acid sequence: CASRRSSGGPLHF.

Many counts were recorded for this clonotype. The genes are TRBV12-3 or TRBV12-4 and TRBJ1-5, with D possibly matching TRBD1 (5 bases). Trimming cost V 3 bases and J 3 bases, with 15 bases left between them. CDR3 length equals 16 residues. The CDR3 DNA follows: TGTGCCAGCAGTTTGAACGTTGGGGGGAACAATCAGCCCCAGCATTTT. As protein: CASSLNVGGNNQPQHF.

This clonotype was counted many times. The chain recombines TRBV29-1 with TRBJ2-5, with TRBD1 as a possible D gene (7 bases). Trimming removed 3 bases at V and 5 bases at J, with 13 bases between. This CDR3 has 13 amino acids. The germline CDR1 and CDR2 sequences are SQVTM and ANQGSEA. This CDR3 is CSVDLQGRETQYF. Written as DNA, the CDR3 is TGCAGCGTTGATCTACAGGGGAGGGAGACCCAGTACTTC. The full variable domain, its missing parts supplied by reference TRBV29-1 and TRBJ2-5, is SAVISQKPSRDICQRGTSLTIQCQVDSQVTMMFWYRQQPGQSLTLIATANQGSEATYESGFVIDKFPISRPNLTFSTLTVSNMSPEDSSIYLCSVDLQGRETQYFGPGTRLLVL.

Remarks on this clonotype: At one of its ends the junction is not consistent with the germline gene, which may arise from a read error. V is TRBV4-3 and J is TRBJ2-6; D tentatively reads TRBD1 or TRBD2 (5 bases each). This CDR3 is 19 amino acids long. CDR1 is LGHNA and CDR2 is YSLEER in the germline V gene. The CDR3 bases are TGCGCCAACAGCCAAGAGAGTAGCGAGATAGGCTCTGGGGCCAACGTCCTGAGTTTC. Protein: CANSQESSEIGSGANVLSF.

There are many counts of this clonotype. This sequence joins TRBV12-3 or TRBV12-4 and TRBJ2-1; tentative D call: TRBD2 (5 bases). Trimming removed 5 bases from V and 9 bases from J, with 11 bases in between. The CDR3 runs 12 residues. The CDR3 coding sequence is TGTGCCAGCAGTCGAGGGTTCAGTGAGCAGTTCTTC. Translated, it gives CASSRGFSEQFF.